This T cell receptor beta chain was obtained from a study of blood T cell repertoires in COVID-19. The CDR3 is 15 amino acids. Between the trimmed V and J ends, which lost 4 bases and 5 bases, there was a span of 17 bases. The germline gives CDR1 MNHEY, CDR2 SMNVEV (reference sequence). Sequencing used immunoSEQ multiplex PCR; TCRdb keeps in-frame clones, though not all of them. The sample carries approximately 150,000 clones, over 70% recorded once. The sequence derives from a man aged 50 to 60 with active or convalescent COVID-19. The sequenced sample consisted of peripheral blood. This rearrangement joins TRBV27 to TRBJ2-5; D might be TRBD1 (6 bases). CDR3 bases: TGTGCCAGCAGTTCCGTCGACAGGCCCGGGGAGACCCAGTACTTC. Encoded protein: CASSSVDRPGETQYF.